A selection of T cell receptor beta chains follows, all from one sample in a study of blood T cell repertoires in COVID-19. Some clones are missing from TCRdb's copy, which holds only in-frame ones; the method was immunoSEQ multiplex PCR. The data hold a few hundred thousand clones, with about 86% observed a single time. The sequenced sample was peripheral blood. The receptors were gathered from a man aged 25 to 40 with active or convalescent COVID-19. The CDR3 runs from the conserved cysteine through the conserved F or W. The D gene is left open where the match is weak. Clone size is given for some rows only: seen once, a few or many times, or a class if the clone is expanded.

abundance,j_gene,v_gene,len,d_gene,CDR3nt,CDR3aa
NA,TRBJ2-3,TRBV9,16,TRBD1,TGTGCCAGCAGCTCAATGGGGACAGGGGGCGGGAATACGCAGTATTTT,CASSSMGTGGGNTQYF
once,TRBJ1-4,TRBV11-2,18,NA,TGTGCCAGCAGCCCTAGAGGAGGGCAGGGAACAACTAATGAAAAACTGTTTTTT,CASSPRGGQGTTNEKLFF
NA,TRBJ2-1,TRBV11-2,14,NA,TGTGCCAGCAGCTATAGGGAAGGGCTAGCGCATCAGTTCTTC,CASSYREGLAHQFF
few,TRBJ2-3,TRBV18,17,NA,TGTGCCAGCTCACCACGCGGAAAATCCGAGGTCACAGATACGCAGTATTTT,CASSPRGKSEVTDTQYF
once,TRBJ2-1,TRBV6-5,16,NA,TGTGCCAGCAGTTCTCAGGCGGGGAGGACCTACAATGAGCAGTTCTTC,CASSSQAGRTYNEQFF
NA,TRBJ1-2,TRBV5-5,13,TRBD1,TGTGCCAGCAGCCCTAGGACAGGGTATGGCTACACCTTC,CASSPRTGYGYTF
few,TRBJ1-2,TRBV29-1,12,TRBD1,TGCAGCGCTGATACAGGGGACTATGGCTACACCTTC,CSADTGDYGYTF
NA,TRBJ2-5,TRBV5-1,17,TRBD2,TGCGCCAGCAGCCAGGCCCTAGCGGGGTCAGGTGGAGAGACCCAGTACTTC,CASSQALAGSGGETQYF
NA,TRBJ2-1,TRBV30,18,TRBD2,TGTGCCTGGACTGGGACTAGCGGGGATAGGAGCTCCTACAATGAGCAGTTCTTC,CAWTGTSGDRSSYNEQFF
NA,TRBJ2-3,TRBV2,15,TRBD2,TGTGCCAGCAGTGAATCTAGCGGGGGGTTTGATACGCAGTATTTT,CASSESSGGFDTQYF
NA,TRBJ1-6,TRBV11-1,14,NA,TGTGCCAGCAGCTTAGTGAGGGTTGGTTCACCCCTCCACTTT,CASSLVRVGSPLHF
NA,TRBJ2-3,TRBV28,17,TRBD2,TGTGCCAGCAGTTTAGTCACAGCGGGGGGGAGCACAGATACGCAGTATTTT,CASSLVTAGGSTDTQYF
NA,TRBJ1-3,TRBV27,18,NA,TGTGCCAGCAGCCCACGCCCCCAGGCCGTCCCCTCTGGAAACACCATATATTTT,CASSPRPQAVPSGNTIYF
once,TRBJ1-3,TRBV6-5,15,TRBD1,TGTGCCAGCATCCCCGGGACAGGGTTATTGAACACCATATATTTT,CASIPGTGLLNTIYF
NA,TRBJ1-2,TRBV4-1,16,NA,TGCGCCAGCAGCACCACCTGGACAGAGTTTAACTATGGCTACACCTTC,CASSTTWTEFNYGYTF
once,TRBJ2-2,TRBV5-1,17,TRBD1,TGCGCCAGCAGCCCGGGACAGCCTCTAGGGAACACCGGGGAGCTGTTTTTT,CASSPGQPLGNTGELFF
few,TRBJ1-1,TRBV4-2,15,TRBD1,TGTGCCAGCAGCCAAGCCAGGGGGACGAGCACTGAAGCTTTCTTT,CASSQARGTSTEAFF
NA,TRBJ2-7,TRBV6-5,13,NA,TGTGCCAGCAGGGGGCTTCTCTCCTACGAGCAGTACTTC,CASRGLLSYEQYF
NA,TRBJ1-2,TRBV4-1,13,NA,TGCGCCAGCAGCCCAGTGGTGAACTATGGCTACACCTTC,CASSPVVNYGYTF
NA,TRBJ2-3,TRBV2,14,TRBD2,TGTGCCAGCAGTGAGGGGACTAGCGCAGATACGCAGTATTTT,CASSEGTSADTQYF
NA,TRBJ1-1,TRBV5-1,14,TRBD1,TGCGCCAGCAGCTTGGAGGGGGCGGGCACTGAAGCTTTCTTT,CASSLEGAGTEAFF
NA,TRBJ2-5,TRBV5-1,16,TRBD2,TGCGCCAGCAGCTTGTTAGCGGGGGGTCGGTCAGAGACCCAGTACTTC,CASSLLAGGRSETQYF
NA,TRBJ2-7,TRBV7-9,16,NA,TGTGCCAGCAGCTTAGCATCCGGACAGCTGGCCTACGAGCAGTACTTC,CASSLASGQLAYEQYF
once,TRBJ1-3,TRBV5-5,17,TRBD1,TGTGCCAGCAGCTTGCGGACAGGCCTGTTCTCTGGAAACACCATATATTTT,CASSLRTGLFSGNTIYF
few,TRBJ2-1,TRBV27,16,NA,TGTGCCAGCACCCCAATCGTTAGGACACGAAACAATGAGCAGTTCTTC,CASTPIVRTRNNEQFF
NA,TRBJ1-1,TRBV30,13,NA,TGTGCCTGGAGTTTCCAGGGGAACACTGAAGCTTTCTTT,CAWSFQGNTEAFF
NA,TRBJ2-1,TRBV7-7,15,NA,TGTGCCGGAGCGACCGGGGCAGGGGTTTACAATGAGCAGTTCTTC,CAGATGAGVYNEQFF
NA,TRBJ2-7,TRBV25-1,14,TRBD2,TGTGCCAGCAGTTCAGCGGGGGGACCCTACGAGCAGTACTTC,CASSSAGGPYEQYF
NA,TRBJ1-2,TRBV2,13,NA,TGTGCCAGTCAACAGGGTTCTAACTATGGCTACACCTTC,CASQQGSNYGYTF
NA,TRBJ2-2,TRBV5-1,14,NA,TGCGCCAGCTGGACAACAGGGTCAACCGGGGAGCTGTTTTTT,CASWTTGSTGELFF
NA,TRBJ1-1,TRBV12-5,14,TRBD1,TGTGCTAGTGGTCTAGGGACAGGGAACACTGAAGCTTTCTTT,CASGLGTGNTEAFF
NA,TRBJ2-1,TRBV5-5,15,NA,TGTGCCAGCAGCTTGGATGGAGGGATCTACAATGAGCAGTTCTTC,CASSLDGGIYNEQFF
NA,TRBJ1-1,TRBV21-1,16,NA,TGTGCCAGCAGCATTGGGACAGGGGCGATGAACACTGAAGCTTTCTTT,CASSIGTGAMNTEAFF
NA,TRBJ1-2,TRBV21-1,15,NA,TGTGCCAGCAGCGCGACCGAGGGACAGGGGAACGGCTACACCTTC,CASSATEGQGNGYTF
NA,TRBJ1-1,TRBV18,13,NA,TGTGCCAGCCGGGAGGGTCTGAACACTGAAGCTTTCTTT,CASREGLNTEAFF
NA,TRBJ2-2,TRBV4-1,14,NA,TGCGCCAGCAGCCAAGGACTACCTAGCGGGGAGCTGTTTTTT,CASSQGLPSGELFF
NA,TRBJ2-3,TRBV5-4,16,TRBD2,TGTGCCAGCAGTTACCCGGGACTAGCGGGGAAAGGAGCGCAGTATTTT,CASSYPGLAGKGAQYF
many,TRBJ2-1,TRBV6-4,13,NA,TGTGCCAGCAGTGCGAGCTCCTACAATGAGCAGTTCTTC,CASSASSYNEQFF
once,TRBJ2-3,TRBV19,15,TRBD2,TGTGCCAGTAGACGACTAGCGGGAGGCACAGATACGCAGTATTTT,CASRRLAGGTDTQYF
NA,TRBJ2-3,TRBV2,18,TRBD2,TGTGCCGTCGGACTAGCGGGGGGCGGCGAACCTAGCACAGATACGCAGTATTTT,CAVGLAGGGEPSTDTQYF
once,TRBJ2-7,TRBV15,17,NA,TGTGCCACCAGCAGAGATCGGGGGAAAGGGATCCCCTACGAGCAGTACTTC,CATSRDRGKGIPYEQYF
few,TRBJ1-6,TRBV30,12,TRBD1,TGTGCCTCGCAGGGGGATAATTCACCCCTCCACTTT,CASQGDNSPLHF
NA,TRBJ1-5,TRBV18,14,TRBD1,TGTGCCAGCTCACCAACAGGGGTGGGGCAGCCCCAGCATTTT,CASSPTGVGQPQHF
NA,TRBJ2-3,TRBV7-9,15,NA,TGTGCCAGCAGCTTAAGTAGCCTCTACACAGATACGCAGTATTTT,CASSLSSLYTDTQYF
once,TRBJ2-2,TRBV4-3,18,TRBD2,TGCGCCAGCAGCCAAGATACTAGCGGGGGTTCGAACACCGGGGAGCTGTTTTTT,CASSQDTSGGSNTGELFF
NA,TRBJ2-7,TRBV19,13,NA,TGTGCCAGTAGTATCTCAGGTTCTGGCGAGCAGTACTTC,CASSISGSGEQYF
NA,TRBJ2-1,TRBV11-2,16,NA,TGTGCCAGCAGCTTATTCGGGGTGGGCTCCTACAATGAGCAGTTCTTC,CASSLFGVGSYNEQFF
NA,TRBJ1-1,TRBV5-1,13,NA,TGCGCCAGCAGCTGGGAGGGGGGGCCTGAAGCTTTCTTT,CASSWEGGPEAFF
NA,TRBJ2-2,TRBV7-8,18,TRBD2,TGTGCCAGCAGCTCGAAGGGACTAGCCGGAGGAAACACCGGGGAGCTGTTTTTT,CASSSKGLAGGNTGELFF
NA,TRBJ1-2,TRBV3-1/TRBV3-2,16,NA,TGTGCCAGCAGCCAAGGGGCTTCCGGGGGTCTCGATGGCTACACCTTC,CASSQGASGGLDGYTF
NA,TRBJ2-7,TRBV9,12,NA,TGTGCCAGCAGCGACTACAAGTCCGAGCAGTACTTC,CASSDYKSEQYF
few,TRBJ1-1,TRBV10-3,13,NA,TGTGCCATCAGTGAGGGTCTAGGCACTGAAGCTTTCTTT,CAISEGLGTEAFF
NA,TRBJ2-1,TRBV27,16,TRBD1,TGTGCCAGCAGTGACGCATCCGGGACAGTATACAATGAGCAGTTCTTC,CASSDASGTVYNEQFF
NA,TRBJ1-4,TRBV7-8,13,NA,TGTGCCAGCGGATGGCGGGCCCGTGAAAAACTGTTTTTT,CASGWRAREKLFF
NA,TRBJ1-6,TRBV6-5,14,TRBD1,TGTGCCAGCAGTAAACAGGGGGTGAGTTCACCCCTCCACTTT,CASSKQGVSSPLHF
NA,TRBJ1-6,TRBV6-5,14,NA,TGTGCCAGCAGTAGCAGGTCTCTCAATTCACCCCTCCACTTT,CASSSRSLNSPLHF
NA,TRBJ1-6,TRBV6-1,15,TRBD1,TGTGCCAGCAGTGAAGCACAGACAGGGTGGTATGCCCTCCACTTT,CASSEAQTGWYALHF